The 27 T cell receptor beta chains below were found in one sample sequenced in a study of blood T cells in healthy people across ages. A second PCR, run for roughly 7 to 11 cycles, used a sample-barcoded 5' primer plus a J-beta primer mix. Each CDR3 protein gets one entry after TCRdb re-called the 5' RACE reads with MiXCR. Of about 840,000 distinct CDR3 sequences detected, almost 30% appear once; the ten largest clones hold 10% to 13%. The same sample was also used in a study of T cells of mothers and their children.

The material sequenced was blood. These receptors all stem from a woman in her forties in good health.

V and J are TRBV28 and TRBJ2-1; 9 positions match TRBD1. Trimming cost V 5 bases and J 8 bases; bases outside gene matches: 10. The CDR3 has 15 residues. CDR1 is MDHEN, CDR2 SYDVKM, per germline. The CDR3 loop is CASSTGTGKGDEQFF. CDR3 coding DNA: TGTGCCAGCAGTACCGGGACAGGGAAAGGCGATGAGCAGTTCTTC.

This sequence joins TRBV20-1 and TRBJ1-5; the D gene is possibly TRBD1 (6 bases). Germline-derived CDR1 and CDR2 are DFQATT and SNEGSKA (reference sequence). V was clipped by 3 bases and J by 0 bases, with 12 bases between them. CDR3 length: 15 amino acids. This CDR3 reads CSARRGATSNQPQHF. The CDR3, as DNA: TGCAGTGCTAGGAGGGGGGCCACTAGCAATCAGCCCCAGCATTTT.

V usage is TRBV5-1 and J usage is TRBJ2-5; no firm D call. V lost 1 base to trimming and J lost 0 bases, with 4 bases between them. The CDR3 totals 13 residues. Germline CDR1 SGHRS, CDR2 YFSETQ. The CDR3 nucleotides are TGCGCCAGCAGCTTGTACTACCAAGAGACCCAGTACTTC. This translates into CASSLYYQETQYF.

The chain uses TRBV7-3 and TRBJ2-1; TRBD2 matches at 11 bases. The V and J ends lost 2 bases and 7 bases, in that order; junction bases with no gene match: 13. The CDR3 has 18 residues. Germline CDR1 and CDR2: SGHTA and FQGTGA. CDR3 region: CASSLGPLSGGATNEQFF. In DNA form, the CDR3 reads TGTGCCAGCAGCTTAGGCCCTCTTAGCGGGGGGGCCACTAATGAGCAGTTCTTC. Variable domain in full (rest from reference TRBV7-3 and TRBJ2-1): GAGVSQTPSNKVTEKGKYVELRCDPISGHTALYWYRQSLGQGPEFLIYFQGTGAADDSGLPNDRFFAVRPEGSVSTLKIQRTERGDSAVYLCASSLGPLSGGATNEQFFGPGTRLTVL.

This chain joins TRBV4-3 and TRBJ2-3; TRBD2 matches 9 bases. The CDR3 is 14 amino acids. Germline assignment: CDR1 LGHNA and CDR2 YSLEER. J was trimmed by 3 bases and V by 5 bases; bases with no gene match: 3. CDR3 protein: CASSGLAGTDTQYF. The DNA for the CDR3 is TGCGCCAGCAGCGGGCTAGCGGGGACAGATACGCAGTATTTT.

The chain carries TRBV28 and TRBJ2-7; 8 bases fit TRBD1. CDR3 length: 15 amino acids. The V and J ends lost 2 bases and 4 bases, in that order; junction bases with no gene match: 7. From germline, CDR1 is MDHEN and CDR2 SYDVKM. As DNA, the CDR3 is TGTGCCAGCAGTTTAGGACAGGGAAGGGGGTACGAGCAGTACTTC. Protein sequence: CASSLGQGRGYEQYF.

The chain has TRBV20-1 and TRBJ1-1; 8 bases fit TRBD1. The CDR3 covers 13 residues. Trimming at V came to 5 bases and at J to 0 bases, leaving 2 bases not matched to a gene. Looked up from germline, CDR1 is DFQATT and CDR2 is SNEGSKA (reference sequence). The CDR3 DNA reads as TGCAGTGCTGGGACAGGAATGAACACTGAAGCTTTCTTT. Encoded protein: CSAGTGMNTEAFF.

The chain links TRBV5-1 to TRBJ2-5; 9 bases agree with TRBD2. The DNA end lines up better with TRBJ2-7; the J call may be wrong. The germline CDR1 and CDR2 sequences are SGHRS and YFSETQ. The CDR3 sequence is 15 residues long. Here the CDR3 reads CASSEGTSWYYEQYF. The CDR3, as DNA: TGCGCCAGCTCCGAGGGGACTAGCTGGTACTACGAGCAGTACTTC.

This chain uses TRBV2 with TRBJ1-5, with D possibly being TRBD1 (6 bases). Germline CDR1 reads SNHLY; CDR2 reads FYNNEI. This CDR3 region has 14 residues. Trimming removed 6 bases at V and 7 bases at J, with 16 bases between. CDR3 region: CASSKQGRSQPQHF. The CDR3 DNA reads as TGTGCCAGCAGCAAACAGGGACGTAGCCAGCCCCAGCATTTT.

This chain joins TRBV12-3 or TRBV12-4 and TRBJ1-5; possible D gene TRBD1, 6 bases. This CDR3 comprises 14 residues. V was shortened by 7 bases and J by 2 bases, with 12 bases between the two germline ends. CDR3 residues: CASTEDSGNQPQHF. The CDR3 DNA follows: TGTGCCAGCACTGAGGACAGCGGCAATCAGCCCCAGCATTTT.

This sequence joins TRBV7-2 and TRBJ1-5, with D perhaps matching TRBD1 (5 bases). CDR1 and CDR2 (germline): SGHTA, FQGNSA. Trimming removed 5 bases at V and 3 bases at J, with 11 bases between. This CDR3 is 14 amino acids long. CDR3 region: CASSPDSDNQPQHF. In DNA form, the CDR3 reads TGTGCCAGCAGCCCAGACAGTGACAATCAGCCCCAGCATTTT.

CDR3 DNA sequence: TGTGCCAGCAGTATACTTAGCGGGGGTAGCTACGAGCAGTACTTC. The encoded protein is CASSILSGGSYEQYF. The J gene is TRBJ2-7, the V gene TRBV28, with 9 bases identical to TRBD2. Germline assignment: CDR1 MDHEN and CDR2 SYDVKM. The CDR3 is 15 residues long. V shed 5 bases, J shed 3 bases, and the junction held 8 bases outside the gene matches.

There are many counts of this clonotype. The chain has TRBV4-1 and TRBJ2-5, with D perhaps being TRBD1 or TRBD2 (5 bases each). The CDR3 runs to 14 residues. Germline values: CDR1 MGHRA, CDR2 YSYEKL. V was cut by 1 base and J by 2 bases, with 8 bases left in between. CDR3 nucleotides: TGCGCCAGCAGCCAAGGGGACCGGCAAGAGACCCAGTACTTC. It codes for CASSQGDRQETQYF.

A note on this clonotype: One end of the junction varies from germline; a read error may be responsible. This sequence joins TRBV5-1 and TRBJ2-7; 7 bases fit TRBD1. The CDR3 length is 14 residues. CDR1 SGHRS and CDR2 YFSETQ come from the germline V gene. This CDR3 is CASSTETGPYAQYF. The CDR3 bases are TGCGCCAGCAGCACAGAGACAGGGCCCTACGCGCAGTACTTC.

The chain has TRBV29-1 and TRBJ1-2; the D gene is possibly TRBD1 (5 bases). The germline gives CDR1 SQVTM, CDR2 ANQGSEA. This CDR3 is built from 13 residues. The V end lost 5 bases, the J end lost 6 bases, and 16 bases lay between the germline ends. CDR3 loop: CSVRAGGSDGYTF. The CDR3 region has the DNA TGCAGCGTTCGCGCGGGGGGTAGCGATGGCTACACCTTC.

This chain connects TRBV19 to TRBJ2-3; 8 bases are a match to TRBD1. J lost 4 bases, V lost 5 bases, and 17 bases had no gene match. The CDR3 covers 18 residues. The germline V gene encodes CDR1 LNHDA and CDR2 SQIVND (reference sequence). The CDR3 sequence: CASSQGVFRGLRADTQYF. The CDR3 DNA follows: TGTGCCAGTAGTCAGGGGGTGTTCAGGGGGCTCCGAGCAGATACGCAGTATTTT. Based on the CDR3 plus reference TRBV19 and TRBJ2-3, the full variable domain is DGGITQSPKYLFRKEGQNVTLSCEQNLNHDAMYWYRQDPGQGLRLIYYSQIVNDFQKGDIAEGYSVSREKKESFPLTVTSAQKNPTAFYLCASSQGVFRGLRADTQYFGPGTRLTVL.

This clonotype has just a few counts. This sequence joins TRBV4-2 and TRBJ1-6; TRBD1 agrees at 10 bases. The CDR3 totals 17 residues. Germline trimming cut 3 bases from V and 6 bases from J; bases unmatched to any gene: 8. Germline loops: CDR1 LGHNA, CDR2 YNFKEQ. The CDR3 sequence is CASSQRGTGVFNSPLHF. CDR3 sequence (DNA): TGTGCCAGCAGCCAGCGAGGGACAGGGGTTTTTAATTCACCCCTCCACTTT.

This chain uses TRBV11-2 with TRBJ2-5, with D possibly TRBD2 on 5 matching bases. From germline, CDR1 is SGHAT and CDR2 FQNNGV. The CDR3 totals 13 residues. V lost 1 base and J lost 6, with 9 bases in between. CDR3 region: CASSLVEGKTQYF. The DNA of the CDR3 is TGTGCCAGCAGCTTAGTAGAGGGAAAGACCCAGTACTTC.

The CDR3 DNA is TGTGCCAGCAGTCCCAATCTACTAGCGGGGACAGATACGCAGTATTTT. Translated: CASSPNLLAGTDTQYF. The chain couples TRBV28 to TRBJ2-3, with 10 nucleotides matching TRBD2. This CDR3 comprises 16 residues. The ends lost 5 bases at V and 3 bases at J; junction bases unmatched: 8. From germline, CDR1 is MDHEN and CDR2 SYDVKM.

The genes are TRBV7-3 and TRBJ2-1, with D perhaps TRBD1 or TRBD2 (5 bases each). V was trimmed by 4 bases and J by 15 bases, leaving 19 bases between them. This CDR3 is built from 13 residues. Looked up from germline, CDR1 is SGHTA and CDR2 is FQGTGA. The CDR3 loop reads CASSSTSRESPFF. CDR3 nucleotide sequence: TGTGCCAGCAGCTCAACCTCCAGGGAGTCCCCGTTCTTC.

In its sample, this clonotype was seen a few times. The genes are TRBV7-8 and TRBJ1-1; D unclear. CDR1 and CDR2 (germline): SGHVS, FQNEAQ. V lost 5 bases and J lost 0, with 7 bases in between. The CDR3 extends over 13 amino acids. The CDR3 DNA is TGTGCCAGCAGCACGCAGGTGAACACTGAAGCTTTCTTT. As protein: CASSTQVNTEAFF. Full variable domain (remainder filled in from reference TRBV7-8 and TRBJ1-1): GAGVSQSPRYKVAKRGQDVALRCDPISGHVSLFWYQQALGQGPEFLTYFQNEAQLDKSGLPSDRFFAERPEGSVSTLKIQRTQQEDSAVYLCASSTQVNTEAFFGQGTRLTVV.

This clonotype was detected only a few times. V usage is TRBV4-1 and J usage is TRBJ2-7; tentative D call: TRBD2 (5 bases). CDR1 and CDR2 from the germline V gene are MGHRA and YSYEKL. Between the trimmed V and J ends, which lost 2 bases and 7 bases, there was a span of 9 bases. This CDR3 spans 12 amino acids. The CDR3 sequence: CASSQTGVEQYF. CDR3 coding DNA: TGCGCCAGCAGCCAAACCGGGGTTGAGCAGTACTTC.

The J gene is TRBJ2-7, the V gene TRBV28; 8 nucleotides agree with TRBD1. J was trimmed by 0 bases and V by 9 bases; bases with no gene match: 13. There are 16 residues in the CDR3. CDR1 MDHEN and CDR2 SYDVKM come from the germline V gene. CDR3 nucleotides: TGTGCCAGTGCGGAACTGAGGACAGGGAGCTCCTACGAGCAGTACTTC. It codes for CASAELRTGSSYEQYF.

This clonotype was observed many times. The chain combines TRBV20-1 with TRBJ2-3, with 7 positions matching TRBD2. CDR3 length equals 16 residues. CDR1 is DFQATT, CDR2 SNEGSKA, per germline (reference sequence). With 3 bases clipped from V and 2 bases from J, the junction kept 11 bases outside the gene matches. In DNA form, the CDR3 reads TGCAGTGCTAGTAGCGTCCAGCGGGGAGACACAGATACGCAGTATTTT. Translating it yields CSASSVQRGDTDTQYF.

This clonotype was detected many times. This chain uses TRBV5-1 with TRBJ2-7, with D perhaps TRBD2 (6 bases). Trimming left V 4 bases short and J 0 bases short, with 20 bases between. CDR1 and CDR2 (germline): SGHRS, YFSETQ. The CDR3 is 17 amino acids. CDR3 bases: TGCGCCAGCAGCCTCCTCGCCGGGGGTACCCTCTCCTACGAGCAGTACTTC. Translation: CASSLLAGGTLSYEQYF. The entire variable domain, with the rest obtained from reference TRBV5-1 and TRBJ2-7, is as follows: KAGVTQTPRYLIKTRGQQVTLSCSPISGHRSVSWYQQTPGQGLQFLFEYFSETQRNKGNFPGRFSGRQFSNSRSEMNVSTLELGDSALYLCASSLLAGGTLSYEQYFGPGTRLTVT.

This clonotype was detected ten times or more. In nucleotides, the CDR3 is TGCAGTGCTGGATCCGCCAGGTCCAATCAGCCCCAGCATTTT. Protein product: CSAGSARSNQPQHF. The rearrangement uses TRBV20-1 and TRBJ1-5, with D unresolved. This CDR3 spans 14 amino acids. Germline CDR1 reads DFQATT; CDR2 reads SNEGSKA (reference sequence). Trimming stripped 5 bases from V and 3 bases from J, with 14 bases between.

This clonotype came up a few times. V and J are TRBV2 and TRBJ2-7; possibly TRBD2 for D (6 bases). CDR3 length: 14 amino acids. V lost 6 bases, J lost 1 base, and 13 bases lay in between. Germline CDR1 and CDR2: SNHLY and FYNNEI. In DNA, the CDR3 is TGTGCCAGCAGCTACAGACTAGAATCCTACGAGCAGTACTTC. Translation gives CASSYRLESYEQYF.